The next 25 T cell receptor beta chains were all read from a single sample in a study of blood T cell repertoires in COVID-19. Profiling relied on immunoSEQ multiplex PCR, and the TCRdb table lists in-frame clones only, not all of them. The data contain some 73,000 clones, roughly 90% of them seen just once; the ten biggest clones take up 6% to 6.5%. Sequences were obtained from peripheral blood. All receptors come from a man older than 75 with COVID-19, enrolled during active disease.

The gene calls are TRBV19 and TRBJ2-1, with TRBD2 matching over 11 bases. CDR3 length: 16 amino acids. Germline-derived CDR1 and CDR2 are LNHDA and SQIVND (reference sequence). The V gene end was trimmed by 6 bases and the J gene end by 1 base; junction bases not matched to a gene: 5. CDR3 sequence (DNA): TGTGCCAGTAGGCGACTAGCGGGGAAATCCTACAATGAGCAGTTCTTC. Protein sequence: CASRRLAGKSYNEQFF.

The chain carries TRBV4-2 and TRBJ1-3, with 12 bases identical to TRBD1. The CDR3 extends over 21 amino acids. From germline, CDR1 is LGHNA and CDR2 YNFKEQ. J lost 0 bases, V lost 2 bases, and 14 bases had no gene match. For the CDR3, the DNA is TGTGCCAGCAGCCAACGATACGGGACAGGGGGCCTTGTTAGCTCTGGAAACACCATATATTTT. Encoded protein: CASSQRYGTGGLVSSGNTIYF.

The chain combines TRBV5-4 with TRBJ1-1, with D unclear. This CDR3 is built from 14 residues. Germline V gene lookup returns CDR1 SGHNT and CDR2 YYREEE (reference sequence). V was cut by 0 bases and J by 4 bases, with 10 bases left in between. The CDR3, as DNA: TGTGCCAGCAGCTTGGTTGTCCCCGGCACTGAAGCTTTCTTT. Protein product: CASSLVVPGTEAFF.

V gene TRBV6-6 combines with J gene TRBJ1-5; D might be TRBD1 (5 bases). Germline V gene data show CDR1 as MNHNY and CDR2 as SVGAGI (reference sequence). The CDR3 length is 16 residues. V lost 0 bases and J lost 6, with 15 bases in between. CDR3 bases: TGTGCCAGCAGTTACTCTTGGCTCGGGGGGGGTCAGCCCCAGCATTTT. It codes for CASSYSWLGGGQPQHF.

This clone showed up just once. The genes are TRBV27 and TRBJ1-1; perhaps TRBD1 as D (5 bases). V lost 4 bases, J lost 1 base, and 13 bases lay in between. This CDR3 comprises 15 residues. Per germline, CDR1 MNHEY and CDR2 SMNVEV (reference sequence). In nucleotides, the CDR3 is TGTGCCAGCAGTTCCGACAGCTTATCGAACACTGAAGCTTTCTTT. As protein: CASSSDSLSNTEAFF.

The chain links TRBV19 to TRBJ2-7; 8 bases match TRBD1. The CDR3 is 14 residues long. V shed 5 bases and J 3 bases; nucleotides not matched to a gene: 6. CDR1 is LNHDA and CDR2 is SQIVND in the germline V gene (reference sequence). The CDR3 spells CASSAGGPRYEQYF. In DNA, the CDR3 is TGTGCCAGTAGTGCAGGGGGCCCTCGCTACGAGCAGTACTTC.

CDR3 sequence reads: CASKDRGHGKLFF. The CDR3 DNA is TGTGCCAGCAAGGACAGGGGGCACGGAAAACTGTTTTTT. J is TRBJ1-4 and V is TRBV25-1; 11 nucleotides agree with TRBD1. J gave up 10 bases and V 7 bases, and 5 bases lay outside the gene matches. Germline V gene sequence: CDR1 MGHDK, CDR2 SYGVNS. This CDR3 has 13 residues.

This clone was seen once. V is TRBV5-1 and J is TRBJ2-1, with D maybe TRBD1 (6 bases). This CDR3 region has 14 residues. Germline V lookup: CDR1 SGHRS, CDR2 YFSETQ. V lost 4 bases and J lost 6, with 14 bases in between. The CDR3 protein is CASSQGTPRNEQFF. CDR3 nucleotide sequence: TGCGCCAGCAGCCAAGGGACACCACGCAATGAGCAGTTCTTC.

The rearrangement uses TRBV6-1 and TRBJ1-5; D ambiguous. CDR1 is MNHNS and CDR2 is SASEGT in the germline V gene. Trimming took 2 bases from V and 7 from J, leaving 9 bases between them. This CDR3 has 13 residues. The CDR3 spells CASSEKPSQPQHF. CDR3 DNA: TGTGCCAGCAGTGAAAAACCTAGCCAGCCCCAGCATTTT.

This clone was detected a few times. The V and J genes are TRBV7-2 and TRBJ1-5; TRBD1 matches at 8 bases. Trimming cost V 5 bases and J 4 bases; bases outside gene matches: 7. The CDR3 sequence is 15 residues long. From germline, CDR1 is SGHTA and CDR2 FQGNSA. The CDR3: CASSPEDRANQPQHF. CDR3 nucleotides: TGTGCCAGCAGCCCGGAGGACAGGGCTAATCAGCCCCAGCATTTT.

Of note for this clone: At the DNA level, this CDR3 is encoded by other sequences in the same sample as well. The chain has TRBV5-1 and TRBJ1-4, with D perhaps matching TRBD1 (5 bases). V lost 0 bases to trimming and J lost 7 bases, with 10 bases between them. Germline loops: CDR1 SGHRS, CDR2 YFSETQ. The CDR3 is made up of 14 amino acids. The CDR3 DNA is TGCGCCAGCAGCTTGGAAGGGAGGGGTGAAAAACTGTTTTTT. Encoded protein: CASSLEGRGEKLFF.

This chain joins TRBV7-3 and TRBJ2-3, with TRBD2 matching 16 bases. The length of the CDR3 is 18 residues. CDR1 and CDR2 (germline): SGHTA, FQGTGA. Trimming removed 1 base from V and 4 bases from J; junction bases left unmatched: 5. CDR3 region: CASSLKGLAGGKADTQYF. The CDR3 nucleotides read TGTGCCAGCAGCTTAAAGGGACTAGCGGGGGGGAAGGCAGATACGCAGTATTTT.

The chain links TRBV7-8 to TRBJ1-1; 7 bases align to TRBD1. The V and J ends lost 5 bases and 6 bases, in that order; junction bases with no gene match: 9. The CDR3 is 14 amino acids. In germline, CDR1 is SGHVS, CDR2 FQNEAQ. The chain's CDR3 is CASSIIRQGAEAFF. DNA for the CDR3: TGTGCCAGCAGCATTATTCGACAGGGAGCTGAAGCTTTCTTT.

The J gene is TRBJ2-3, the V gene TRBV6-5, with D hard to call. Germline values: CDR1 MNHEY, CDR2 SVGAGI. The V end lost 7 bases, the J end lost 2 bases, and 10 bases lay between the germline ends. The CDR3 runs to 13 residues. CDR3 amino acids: CASNPYLTDTQYF. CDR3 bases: TGTGCCAGCAACCCCTACCTCACAGATACGCAGTATTTT.

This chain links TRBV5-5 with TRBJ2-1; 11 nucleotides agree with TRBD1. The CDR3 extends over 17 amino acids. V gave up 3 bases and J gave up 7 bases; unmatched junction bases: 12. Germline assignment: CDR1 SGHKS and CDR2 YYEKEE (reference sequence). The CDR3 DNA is TGTGCCAGCAGCTCCCCCTACCGGGACAGGGGGATGAATGAGCAGTTCTTC. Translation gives CASSSPYRDRGMNEQFF. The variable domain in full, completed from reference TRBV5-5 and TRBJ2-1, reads DAGVTQSPTHLIKTRGQQVTLRCSPISGHKSVSWYQQVLGQGPQFIFQYYEKEERGRGNFPDRFSARQFPNYSSELNVNALLLGDSALYLCASSSPYRDRGMNEQFFGPGTRLTVL.

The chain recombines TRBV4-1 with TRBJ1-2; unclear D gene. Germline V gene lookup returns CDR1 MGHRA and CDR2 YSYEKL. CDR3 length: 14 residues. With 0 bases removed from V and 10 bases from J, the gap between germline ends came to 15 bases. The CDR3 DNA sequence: TGCGCCAGCAGCCAAGATCGGGCCACGAGGGTCTACACCTTC. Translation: CASSQDRATRVYTF.

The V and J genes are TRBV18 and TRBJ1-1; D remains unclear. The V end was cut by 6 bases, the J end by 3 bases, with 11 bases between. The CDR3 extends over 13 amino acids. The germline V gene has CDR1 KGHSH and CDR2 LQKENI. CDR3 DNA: TGTGCCAGCTCCCTCAACGCGGACACTGAAGCTTTCTTT. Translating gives CASSLNADTEAFF.

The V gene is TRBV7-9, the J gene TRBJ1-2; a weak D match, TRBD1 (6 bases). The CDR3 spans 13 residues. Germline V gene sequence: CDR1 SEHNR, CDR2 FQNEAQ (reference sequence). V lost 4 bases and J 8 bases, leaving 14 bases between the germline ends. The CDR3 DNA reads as TGTGCCAGCAGCTCGGAACAGGGAACGGGCTACACCTTC. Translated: CASSSEQGTGYTF.

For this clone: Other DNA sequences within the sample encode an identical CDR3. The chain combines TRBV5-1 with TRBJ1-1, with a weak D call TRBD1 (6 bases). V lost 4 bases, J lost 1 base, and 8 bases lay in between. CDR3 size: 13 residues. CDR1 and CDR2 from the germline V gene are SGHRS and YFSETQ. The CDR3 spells CASSLTGNTEAFF. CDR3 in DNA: TGCGCCAGCAGCCTGACAGGGAACACTGAAGCTTTCTTT.

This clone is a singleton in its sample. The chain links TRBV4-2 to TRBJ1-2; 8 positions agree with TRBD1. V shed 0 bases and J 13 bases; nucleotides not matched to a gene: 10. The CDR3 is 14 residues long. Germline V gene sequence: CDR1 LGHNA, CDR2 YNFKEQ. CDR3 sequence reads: CASSQDSWQGALTF. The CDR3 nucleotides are TGTGCCAGCAGCCAAGATTCGTGGCAGGGGGCCCTCACCTTC.

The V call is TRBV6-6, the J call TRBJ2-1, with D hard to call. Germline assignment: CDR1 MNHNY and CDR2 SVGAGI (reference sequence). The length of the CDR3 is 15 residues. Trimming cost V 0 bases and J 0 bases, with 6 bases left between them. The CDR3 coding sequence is TGTGCCAGCAGTTACTCCTATAGCTCCTACAATGAGCAGTTCTTC. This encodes CASSYSYSSYNEQFF.

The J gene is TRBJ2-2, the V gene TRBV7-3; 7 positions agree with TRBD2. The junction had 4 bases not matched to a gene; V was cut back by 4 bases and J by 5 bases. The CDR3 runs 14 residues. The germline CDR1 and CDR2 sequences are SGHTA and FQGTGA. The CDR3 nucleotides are TGTGCCAGCAGCTCCACCGGGAGGACCGGGGAGCTGTTTTTT. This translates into CASSSTGRTGELFF.

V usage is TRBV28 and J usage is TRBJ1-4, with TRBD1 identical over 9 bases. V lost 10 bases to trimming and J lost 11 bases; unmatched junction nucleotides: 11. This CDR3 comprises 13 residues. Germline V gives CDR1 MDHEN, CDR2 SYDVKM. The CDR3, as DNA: TGTGCCATCCGGCCGGGACAGGGCACTAAACTGTTTTTT. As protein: CAIRPGQGTKLFF.

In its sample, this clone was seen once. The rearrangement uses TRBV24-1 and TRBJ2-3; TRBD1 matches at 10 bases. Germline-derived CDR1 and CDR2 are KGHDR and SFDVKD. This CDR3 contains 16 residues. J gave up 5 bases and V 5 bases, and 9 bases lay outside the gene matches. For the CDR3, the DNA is TGTGCCACCAGTGGTTGGGGACAGGGGTCGGAAGATACGCAGTATTTT. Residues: CATSGWGQGSEDTQYF.

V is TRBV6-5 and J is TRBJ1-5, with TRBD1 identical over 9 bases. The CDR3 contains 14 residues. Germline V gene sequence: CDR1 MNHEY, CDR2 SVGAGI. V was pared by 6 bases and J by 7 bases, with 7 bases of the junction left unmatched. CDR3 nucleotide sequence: TGTGCCAGCAGCTCCGGACAGGGGATACAGCCCCAGCATTTT. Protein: CASSSGQGIQPQHF.